These 10 T cell receptor beta chains came from one sample sequenced in a study of neurological immune-mediated disorders. In TCRdb, the 5' RACE reads were re-called with MiXCR into one record per CDR3 protein. The table shows 24,000 or so distinct CDR3 sequences, with 2% to 3% occurring only once. Input material: PBMCs. All receptors derive from a woman between 45 and 65 years old with multiple sclerosis.

This chain joins TRBV4-2 and TRBJ1-1, with a possible D match to TRBD1 (6 bases). V lost 0 bases, J lost 1 base, and 6 bases lay in between. Germline lookup yields CDR1 LGHNA and CDR2 YNFKEQ. The CDR3 runs to 14 residues. In DNA form, the CDR3 reads TGTGCCAGCAGCCAAGACAGGGGGAACACTGAAGCTTTCTTT. Amino acids: CASSQDRGNTEAFF.

This clonotype turned up a few times. The chain couples TRBV20-1 to TRBJ2-7; no clear D. The CDR3 length is 12 residues. Germline CDR1 and CDR2: DFQATT and SNEGSKA (reference sequence). Trimming stripped 4 bases from V and 5 bases from J, with 12 bases between. The DNA for the CDR3 is TGCAGTGCTACTCTCAATGACGACGAGCAGTACTTC. Its protein product is CSATLNDDEQYF.

In this sample, this clonotype turned up a few times. The CDR3 is CASSLNAEVGTEAFF. For the CDR3, the DNA is TGTGCCAGCAGCCTAAACGCGGAAGTAGGCACTGAAGCTTTCTTT. The chain uses TRBV7-9 and TRBJ1-1; D gene uncertain. Germline lookup yields CDR1 SEHNR and CDR2 FQNEAQ (reference sequence). CDR3 length: 15 amino acids. Deletions cut 5 bases from V and 4 bases from J, with 17 bases between.

This clonotype has a count of ten or more. The chain recombines TRBV3-1 with TRBJ1-1; possible D gene TRBD1, 6 bases. The CDR3 length is 13 residues. Germline CDR1 is LGHDT and CDR2 is YNNKEL (reference sequence). The V end was cut by 4 bases, the J end by 11 bases, with 17 bases between. CDR3 sequence (DNA): TGTGCCAGCAGCCCCCTCCGGGGGGCCGGTGCTTTCTTT. This sequence encodes CASSPLRGAGAFF.

There are many counts of this clonotype. CDR3 in DNA: TGTGCCAGCAGAGGGACTAGCGGGGGGGCTAGCTCCTACAATGAGCAGTTCTTC. It yields the protein CASRGTSGGASSYNEQFF. The V and J genes are TRBV6-6 and TRBJ2-1; 16 nucleotides align to TRBD2. CDR3 length equals 18 residues. Looked up from germline, CDR1 is MNHNY and CDR2 is SVGAGI (reference sequence). Losses at the gene ends were 6 bases for V and 0 bases for J; bases not matched to a gene: 5.

This clonotype was seen at least ten times. The chain uses TRBV29-1 and TRBJ2-1; 12 bases are shared with TRBD2. The J segment lost 7 bases and the V segment lost 4 bases, leaving 8 bases of the junction unmatched. CDR3 length equals 15 residues. CDR1 and CDR2 from the germline V gene are SQVTM and ANQGSEA. Written as DNA, the CDR3 is TGCAGCGTTGGAGGGGGGCTAGCGGGAGGGAATGAGCAGTTCTTC. As protein: CSVGGGLAGGNEQFF.

The chain employs TRBV7-2 and TRBJ2-7; maybe TRBD1 (6 bases). CDR1 is SGHTA, CDR2 FQGNSA, per germline. The CDR3 is 14 amino acids. V lost 1 base and J lost 2, with 9 bases in between. The CDR3 nucleotides are TGTGCCAGCAGCTTAGGGGGACACACCTACGAGCAGTACTTC. It translates to CASSLGGHTYEQYF. Using reference TRBV7-2 and TRBJ2-7 for the parts outside the CDR3, the full variable domain is GAGVSQSPSNKVTEKGKDVELRCDPISGHTALYWYRQSLGQGLEFLIYFQGNSAPDKSGLPSDRFSAERTGGSVSTLTIQRTQQEDSAVYLCASSLGGHTYEQYFGPGTRLTVT.

This clonotype was found many times. The rearrangement uses TRBV9 and TRBJ2-1; 8 bases map to TRBD2. Losses at the gene ends were 6 bases for V and 6 bases for J; bases not matched to a gene: 11. CDR1 is SGDLS and CDR2 is YYNGEE in the germline V gene. This CDR3 is 15 amino acids long. Here the CDR3 DNA reads TGTGCCAGCAACAGAGCGGGAGCCCGAAGCAATGAGCAGTTCTTC. Protein: CASNRAGARSNEQFF.

This clonotype was seen at least ten times. In DNA form, the CDR3 reads TGTGCCAGCAGGAGACCCCCTCCCACGGCCTCCTACGAGCAGTACTTC. Its translation is CASRRPPPTASYEQYF. This chain connects TRBV28 to TRBJ2-7, with no clear D. CDR3 length: 16 amino acids. Germline V gene lookup returns CDR1 MDHEN and CDR2 SYDVKM. The germline V and J ends were trimmed by 6 bases and 0 bases, with 18 bases remaining between them.

This clonotype was seen at least ten times. V and J are TRBV9 and TRBJ1-1, with TRBD1 matching 10 bases. The V gene's germline CDR1 is SGDLS and CDR2 YYNGEE. The J segment lost 1 base and the V segment lost 2 bases, leaving 8 bases of the junction unmatched. The CDR3 has 17 residues. In DNA form, the CDR3 reads TGTGCCAGCAGCGTTGGGACAGGGGCCCCGAAGAACACTGAAGCTTTCTTT. Translated: CASSVGTGAPKNTEAFF.